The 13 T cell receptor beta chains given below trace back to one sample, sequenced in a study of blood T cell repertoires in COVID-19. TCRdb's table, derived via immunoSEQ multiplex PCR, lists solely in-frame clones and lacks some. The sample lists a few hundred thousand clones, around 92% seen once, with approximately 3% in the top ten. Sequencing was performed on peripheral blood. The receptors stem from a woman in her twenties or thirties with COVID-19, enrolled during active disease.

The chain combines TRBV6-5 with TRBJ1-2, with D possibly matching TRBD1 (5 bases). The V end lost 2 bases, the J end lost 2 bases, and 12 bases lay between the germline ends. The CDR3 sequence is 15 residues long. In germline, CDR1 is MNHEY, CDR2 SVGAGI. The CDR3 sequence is CASSYGAEANYGYTF. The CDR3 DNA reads TGTGCCAGCAGTTACGGGGCCGAGGCGAACTATGGCTACACCTTC.

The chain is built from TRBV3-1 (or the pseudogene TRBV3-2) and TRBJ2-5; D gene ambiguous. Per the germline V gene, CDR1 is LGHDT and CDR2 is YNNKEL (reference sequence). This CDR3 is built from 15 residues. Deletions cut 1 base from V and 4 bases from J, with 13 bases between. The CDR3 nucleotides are TGTGCCAGCAGCCAAGCCCCAAGAGCGACAGAGACCCAGTACTTC. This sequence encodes CASSQAPRATETQYF.

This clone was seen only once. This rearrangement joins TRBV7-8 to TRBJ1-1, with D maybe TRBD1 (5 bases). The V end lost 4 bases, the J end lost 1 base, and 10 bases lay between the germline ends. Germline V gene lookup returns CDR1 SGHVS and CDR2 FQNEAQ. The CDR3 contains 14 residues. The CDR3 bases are TGTGCCAGCAGCTCGGACACCCCGAACACTGAAGCTTTCTTT. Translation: CASSSDTPNTEAFF.

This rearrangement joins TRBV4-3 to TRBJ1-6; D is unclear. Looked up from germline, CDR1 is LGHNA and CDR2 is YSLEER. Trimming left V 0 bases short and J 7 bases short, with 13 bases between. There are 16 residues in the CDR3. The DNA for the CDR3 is TGCGCCAGCAGCCAAGAACCGGCAGGTGAGAATTCACCCCTCCACTTT. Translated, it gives CASSQEPAGENSPLHF.

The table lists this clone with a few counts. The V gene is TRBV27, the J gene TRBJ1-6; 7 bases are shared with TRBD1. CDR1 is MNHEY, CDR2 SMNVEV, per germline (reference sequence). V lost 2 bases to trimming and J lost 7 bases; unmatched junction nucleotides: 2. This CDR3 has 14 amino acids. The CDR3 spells CASSLKGQNSPLHF. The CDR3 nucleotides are TGTGCCAGCAGTTTAAAGGGACAGAATTCACCCCTCCACTTT.

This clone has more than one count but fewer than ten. This chain's CDR3 is CASSPVRGHSPLHF. CDR3 DNA: TGTGCCAGCAGCCCCGTTCGGGGTCATTCACCCCTCCACTTT. The chain has TRBV27 and TRBJ1-6; no firm D call. Germline CDR1 reads MNHEY; CDR2 reads SMNVEV (reference sequence). V was cut by 6 bases and J by 8 bases, with 14 bases left in between. The length of the CDR3 is 14 residues.

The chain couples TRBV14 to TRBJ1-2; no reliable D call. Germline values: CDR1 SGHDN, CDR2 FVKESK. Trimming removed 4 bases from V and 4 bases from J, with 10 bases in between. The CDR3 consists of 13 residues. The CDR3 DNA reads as TGTGCCAGCAGCCTGTTGGGCTTCTATGGCTACACCTTC. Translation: CASSLLGFYGYTF.

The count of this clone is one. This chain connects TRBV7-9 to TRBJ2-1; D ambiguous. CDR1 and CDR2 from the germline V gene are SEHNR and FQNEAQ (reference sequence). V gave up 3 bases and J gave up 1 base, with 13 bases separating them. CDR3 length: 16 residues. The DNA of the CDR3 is TGTGCCAGCAGCTTCCGTCCCCCGGTTTCCTACAATGAGCAGTTCTTC. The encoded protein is CASSFRPPVSYNEQFF. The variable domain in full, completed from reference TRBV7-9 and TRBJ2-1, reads DTGVSQNPRHKITKRGQNVTFRCDPISEHNRLYWYRQTLGQGPEFLTYFQNEAQLEKSRLLSDRFSAERPKGSFSTLEIQRTEQGDSAMYLCASSFRPPVSYNEQFFGPGTRLTVL.

The CDR3 is CASSFLELRGELFF. The CDR3 region has the DNA TGTGCCAGCAGTTTTCTTGAACTCAGGGGGGAGCTGTTTTTT. V gene TRBV28 combines with J gene TRBJ2-2; D gene unclear. CDR3 length: 14 residues. Germline lookup yields CDR1 MDHEN and CDR2 SYDVKM. Trimming stripped 3 bases from V and 8 bases from J, with 13 bases between.

The CDR3: CASSDGLWYGYTF. The CDR3 DNA follows: TGTGCCAGCAGTGACGGACTGTGGTATGGCTACACCTTC. The chain carries TRBV7-2 and TRBJ1-2, with no clear D. Germline V CDR1 and CDR2: SGHTA, FQGNSA. Deletions cut 6 bases from V and 5 bases from J, with 13 bases between. The CDR3 length is 13 residues.

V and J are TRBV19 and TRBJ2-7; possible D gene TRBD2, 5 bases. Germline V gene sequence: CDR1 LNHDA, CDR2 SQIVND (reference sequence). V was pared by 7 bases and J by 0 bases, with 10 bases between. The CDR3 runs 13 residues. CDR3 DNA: TGTGCCAGTAAAACGACTAACTCCTACGAGCAGTACTTC. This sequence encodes CASKTTNSYEQYF.

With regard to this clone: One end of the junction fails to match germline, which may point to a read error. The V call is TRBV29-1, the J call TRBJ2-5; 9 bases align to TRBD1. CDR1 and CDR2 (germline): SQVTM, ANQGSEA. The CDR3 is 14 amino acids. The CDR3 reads CSVEGDREEETQYF. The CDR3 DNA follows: TGCAGCGTAGAAGGGGACAGGGAGGAAGAGACCCAGTACTTC.

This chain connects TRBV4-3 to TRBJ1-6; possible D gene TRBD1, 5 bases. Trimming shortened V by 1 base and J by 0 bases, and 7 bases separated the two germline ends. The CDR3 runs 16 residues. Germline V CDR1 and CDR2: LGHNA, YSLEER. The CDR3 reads CASSQVGGSYNSPLHF. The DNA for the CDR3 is TGCGCCAGCAGCCAAGTCGGGGGCTCCTATAATTCACCCCTCCACTTT.